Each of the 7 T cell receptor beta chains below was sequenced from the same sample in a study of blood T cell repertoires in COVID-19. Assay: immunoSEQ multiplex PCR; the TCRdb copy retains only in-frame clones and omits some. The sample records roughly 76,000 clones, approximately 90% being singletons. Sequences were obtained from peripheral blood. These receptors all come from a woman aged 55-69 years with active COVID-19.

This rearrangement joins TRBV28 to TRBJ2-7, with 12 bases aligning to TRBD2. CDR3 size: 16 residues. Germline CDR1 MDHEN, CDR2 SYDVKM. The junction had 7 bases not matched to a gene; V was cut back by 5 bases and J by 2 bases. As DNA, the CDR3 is TGTGCCAGCAGTCCTAGCGGGAGGGCCTCAGCCTACGAGCAGTACTTC. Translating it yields CASSPSGRASAYEQYF.

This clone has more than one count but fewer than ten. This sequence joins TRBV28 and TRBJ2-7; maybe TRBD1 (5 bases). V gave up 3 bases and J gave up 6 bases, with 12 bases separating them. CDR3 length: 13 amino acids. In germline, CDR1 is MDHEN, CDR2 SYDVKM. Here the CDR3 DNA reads TGTGCCAGCAGTTTTCCGGACACCGCCGAGCAGTACTTC. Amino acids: CASSFPDTAEQYF.

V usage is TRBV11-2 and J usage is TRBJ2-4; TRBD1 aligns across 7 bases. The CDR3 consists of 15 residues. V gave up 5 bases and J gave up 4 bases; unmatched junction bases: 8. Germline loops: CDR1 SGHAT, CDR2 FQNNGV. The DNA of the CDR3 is TGTGCCAGCAGCCGATTCTGGACAGGAAAAAACATTCAGTACTTC. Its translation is CASSRFWTGKNIQYF.

CDR3 sequence reads: CASSTTSGRPQYF. DNA for the CDR3: TGTGCCAGCAGCACGACTAGCGGGAGGCCGCAGTACTTC. V usage is TRBV6-5 and J usage is TRBJ2-5; 13 nucleotides agree with TRBD2. This CDR3 is 13 amino acids long. Per the germline V gene, CDR1 is MNHEY and CDR2 is SVGAGI. The trim removed 6 bases at V and 11 bases at J, leaving 6 bases unmatched.

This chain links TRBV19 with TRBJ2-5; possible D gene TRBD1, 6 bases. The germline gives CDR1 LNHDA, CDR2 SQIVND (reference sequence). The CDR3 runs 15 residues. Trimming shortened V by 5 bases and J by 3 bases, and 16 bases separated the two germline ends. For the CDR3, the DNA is TGTGCCAGTAGTCCCGTCAGGGGAAGGGAAGAGACCCAGTACTTC. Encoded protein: CASSPVRGREETQYF.

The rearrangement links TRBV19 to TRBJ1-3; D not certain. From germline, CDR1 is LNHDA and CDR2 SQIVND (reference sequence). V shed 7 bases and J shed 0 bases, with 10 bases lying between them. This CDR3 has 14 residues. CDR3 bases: TGTGCCAGTAAAGGAGGACTCTCTGGAAACACCATATATTTT. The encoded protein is CASKGGLSGNTIYF.

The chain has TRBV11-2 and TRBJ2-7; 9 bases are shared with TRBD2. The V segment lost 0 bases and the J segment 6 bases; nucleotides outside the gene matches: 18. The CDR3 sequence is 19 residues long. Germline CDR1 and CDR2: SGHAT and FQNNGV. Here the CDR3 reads CASSLDLFRAGGPDTEQYF. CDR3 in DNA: TGTGCCAGCAGCTTAGACCTCTTTAGGGCGGGAGGGCCAGATACCGAGCAGTACTTC.